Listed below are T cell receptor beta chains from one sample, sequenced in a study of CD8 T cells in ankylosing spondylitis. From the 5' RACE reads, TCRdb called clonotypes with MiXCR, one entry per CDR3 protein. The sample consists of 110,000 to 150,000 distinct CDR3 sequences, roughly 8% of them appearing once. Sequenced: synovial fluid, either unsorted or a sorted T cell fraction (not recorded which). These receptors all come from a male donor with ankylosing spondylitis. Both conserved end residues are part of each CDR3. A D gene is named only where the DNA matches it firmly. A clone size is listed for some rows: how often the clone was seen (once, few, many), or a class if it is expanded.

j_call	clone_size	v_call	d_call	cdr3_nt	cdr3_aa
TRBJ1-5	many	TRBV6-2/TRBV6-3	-	TGTGCCAGCAGTTTTATACCGCACAATCAGCCCCAGCATTTT	CASSFIPHNQPQHF
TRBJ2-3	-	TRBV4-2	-	TGTGCCAGCGGACAGAATTCAAACACAGATACTCAGTATTTT	CASGQNSNTDTQYF
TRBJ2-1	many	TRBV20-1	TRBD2	TGCAGTGCTAGAGCGGGACTAGCGGGAGGGAGGTGGGACGAGCAGTTCTTC	CSARAGLAGGRWDEQFF
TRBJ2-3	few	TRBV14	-	TGTGCCAGCAGCCCCCTACTGGACACAGATACGCAGTATTTT	CASSPLLDTDTQYF
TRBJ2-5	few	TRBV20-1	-	TGCAGTGCTAGTCGTGGGGGTGGCGAGACCCAGTACTTC	CSASRGGGETQYF
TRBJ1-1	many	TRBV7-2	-	TGTGCCAGCAACCGCAAGTCGAACACTGAAGCTTTCTTT	CASNRKSNTEAFF
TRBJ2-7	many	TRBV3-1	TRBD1	TGTGCCAGCAGCTCACAGGGGGTCCACGAGCAGTACTTC	CASSSQGVHEQYF
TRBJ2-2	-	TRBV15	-	TGTGCCACCAGTTGGGGGAACACCGGGGAGCTGTTTTTT	CATSWGNTGELFF
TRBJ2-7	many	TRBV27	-	TGTGCCAGCAGTTTTAGCGCCAATAAAGTTATATACTACGAGCAGTACTTC	CASSFSANKVIYYEQYF
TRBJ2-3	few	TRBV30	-	TGTGCCTGGAGTGCCGCGGCAGGTACCGATACGCAGTATTTT	CAWSAAAGTDTQYF
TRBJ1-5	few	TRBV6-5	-	TGTGCCAGCAGTTACGGGGGGCGTCAGCCCCAGCATTTT	CASSYGGRQPQHF
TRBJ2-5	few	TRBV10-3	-	TGTGCCATCAGTGGGCACAGGCTGGGAGAGACCCAGTACTTC	CAISGHRLGETQYF
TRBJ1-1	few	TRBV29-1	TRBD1	TGCAGCGTTCCCGGGACAGGCTTGCACAAAGCTTTCTTT	CSVPGTGLHKAFF
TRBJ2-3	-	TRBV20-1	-	TGCAGTGGATTCCCAGGGGGGGCAGATACGCAGTATTTT	CSGFPGGADTQYF
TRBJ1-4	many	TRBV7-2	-	TGTGCCAGCAGCTTCCGGGCCGGCAATGAAAAACTGTTTTTT	CASSFRAGNEKLFF
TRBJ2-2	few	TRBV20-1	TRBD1	TGCAGTGCTAGAACTCAGGGGGACGGGGAGCTGTTTTTT	CSARTQGDGELFF
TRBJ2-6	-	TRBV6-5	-	TGTGCCAGCAGTTACGTCGGGGTAGGGGCCAACGTCCTGACTTTC	CASSYVGVGANVLTF
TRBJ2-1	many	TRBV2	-	TGTGCCAGCAGTCTGGATAGCGGAGCTTACAATGAGCAGTTCTTC	CASSLDSGAYNEQFF
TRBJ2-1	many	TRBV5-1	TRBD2	TGCGCCAGCAGCCCCTCGGCGGGAGGCCTCTACAATGAGCAGTTCTTC	CASSPSAGGLYNEQFF
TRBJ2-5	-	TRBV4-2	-	TGTGCCAGCAGCCAAGGACGAGACGGACAAGAGACCCAGTACTTC	CASSQGRDGQETQYF
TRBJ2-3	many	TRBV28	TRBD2	TGTGCCAGCAGTCCTACTAGCGGCACAGATACGCAGTATTTT	CASSPTSGTDTQYF
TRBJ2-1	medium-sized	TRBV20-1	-	TGCAGTGGGGGCCTCTACAATGAGCAGTTCTTC	CSGGLYNEQFF
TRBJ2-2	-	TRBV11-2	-	TGTGCCAGCACCTCCACCCGGGGACAGGGAGTAATTAGCGGGGCCGGGGAGCTGTTTTTT	CASTSTRGQGVISGAGELFF
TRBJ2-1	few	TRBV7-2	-	TGTGCCAGCAGCTTTCGGACTGGTTACAATGAGCAGTTCTTC	CASSFRTGYNEQFF